The clone carrying this TCR beta chain was detected ten times or more. The target antigen is unknown. Time point reported: pre-sensitization, week 0. Treatment indicated: therapeutic diphenylcyclopropenone sensitization with weekly scalp DPC. TCRdb reprocessed the RACE reads via MiXCR and lists one record per CDR3 protein. The sample lists about 46,000 distinct CDR3 sequences; about a tenth were seen once. This sample is part of a study of human T cells and chemical hapten exposure. This CDR3 contains 15 residues. Trimming removed 6 bases from V and 7 bases from J, with 16 bases in between. Study observations and caveats: TCRs exceeding a frequency of 1 in 1000 stayed unchanged under DPC sensitization.

This receptor was taken from a woman between 40 and 55 years old with alopecia areata. Some clones in this sample may be carry-over from other donors' samples. This chain connects TRBV12-3 or TRBV12-4 to TRBJ1-6; a possible D gene is TRBD1 (6 bases). Sample: whole blood, taken in connection with sensitization to the hapten diphenylcyclopropenone (DPC). The CDR3, as DNA: TGTGCCAGCAGCCAGGGGCCTTATTTCAATTCACCCCTCCACTTT. Translated, it gives CASSQGPYFNSPLHF.